These 12 T cell receptor beta chains originate from one sample sequenced in a study of blood T cell repertoires in COVID-19. Profiled with immunoSEQ multiplex PCR; TCRdb holds only in-frame clones, not every one. The profile shows 170,000 or so clones, approximately 90% of them singletons. The sequencing input was peripheral blood. Receptor source: a woman aged 18 to 35 who had recovered from COVID-19.

The genes are TRBV27 and TRBJ1-6; TRBD1 is a possible D gene (6 bases). CDR1 is MNHEY, CDR2 SMNVEV, per germline (reference sequence). This CDR3 has 14 amino acids. The germline V and J ends were trimmed by 6 bases and 6 bases, with 12 bases remaining between them. The CDR3 DNA sequence: TGTGCCAGCAGCCCGGGACAACCTAATTCACCCCTCCACTTT. It codes for CASSPGQPNSPLHF.

This clone came up once. The chain combines TRBV6-5 with TRBJ2-2; 8 bases match TRBD1. J lost 4 bases, V lost 11 bases, and 6 bases had no gene match. CDR3 length: 13 amino acids. CDR1 is MNHEY and CDR2 is SVGAGI in the germline V gene. CDR3 in DNA: TGTGCCGGCGGGACAGGACCCACCGGGGAGCTGTTTTTT. It translates to CAGGTGPTGELFF.

This chain joins TRBV6-5 and TRBJ1-1; a weak D match, TRBD1 (5 bases). Germline CDR1 reads MNHEY; CDR2 reads SVGAGI. V was shortened by 6 bases and J by 0 bases, with 11 bases between the two germline ends. The CDR3 has 14 amino acids. The chain's CDR3 is CASSSGKMNTEAFF. In DNA, the CDR3 is TGTGCCAGCAGCTCAGGGAAAATGAACACTGAAGCTTTCTTT.

The table lists this clone with a count of one. The chain links TRBV9 to TRBJ2-2; D remains unclear. Germline lookup yields CDR1 SGDLS and CDR2 YYNGEE. The CDR3 extends over 12 amino acids. V gave up 6 bases and J gave up 2 bases, with 5 bases separating them. The CDR3 DNA reads as TGTGCCAGCAAGCATAACACCGGGGAGCTGTTTTTT. This sequence encodes CASKHNTGELFF.

V usage is TRBV27 and J usage is TRBJ2-1, with TRBD2 matching 11 bases. CDR1 is MNHEY, CDR2 SMNVEV, per germline (reference sequence). Trimming removed 5 bases from V and 8 bases from J; junction bases left unmatched: 14. The CDR3 is made up of 17 amino acids. DNA of the CDR3: TGTGCCAGCAGTCCTACTTCCACTAGCGGGAGAAATGATGAGCAGTTCTTC. This gives the protein CASSPTSTSGRNDEQFF.

This clone was counted a single time. The J gene is TRBJ2-7, the V gene TRBV6-6; a weak D match, TRBD1 (5 bases). The ends were cut back, 8 bases at V and 2 bases at J, with 13 bases in the middle. The germline V gene encodes CDR1 MNHNY and CDR2 SVGAGI (reference sequence). The CDR3 spans 13 residues. The CDR3 region is CASGQGVPYEQYF. In DNA form, the CDR3 reads TGTGCCAGCGGGCAGGGTGTTCCCTACGAGCAGTACTTC.

J is TRBJ2-1 and V is TRBV3-1 (or the pseudogene TRBV3-2); 7 bases agree with TRBD2. This CDR3 region has 17 residues. Trimming removed 0 bases from V and 4 bases from J; junction bases left unmatched: 9. The V gene's germline CDR1 is LGHDT and CDR2 YNNKEL (reference sequence). The CDR3 loop reads CASSQDHASGAYNEQFF. The CDR3 DNA sequence: TGTGCCAGCAGCCAAGATCACGCTAGCGGAGCGTACAATGAGCAGTTCTTC.

The J gene is TRBJ2-5, the V gene TRBV5-4; TRBD2 matches at 9 bases. J was trimmed by 5 bases and V by 5 bases; bases with no gene match: 4. The germline V gene has CDR1 SGHNT and CDR2 YYREEE (reference sequence). The CDR3 contains 13 residues. The chain's CDR3 is CASSLAGDETQYF. The CDR3 DNA follows: TGTGCCAGCAGTTTAGCGGGAGACGAGACCCAGTACTTC. Combining the CDR3 with reference TRBV5-4 and TRBJ2-5 gives the whole variable domain ETGVTQSPTHLIKTRGQQVTLRCSSQSGHNTVSWYQQALGQGPQFIFQYYREEENGRGNFPPRFSGLQFPNYSSELNVNALELDDSALYLCASSLAGDETQYFGPGTRLLVL.

The rearrangement links TRBV10-3 to TRBJ1-4, with a possible D match to TRBD1 (5 bases). The V and J ends lost 6 bases and 3 bases respectively, with 8 bases between them. Looked up from germline, CDR1 is ENHRY and CDR2 is SYGVKD. CDR3 length: 13 residues. The CDR3 DNA reads as TGTGCCATCAGCGAGGGGCCTAATGAAAAACTGTTTTTT. Residues: CAISEGPNEKLFF.

This chain connects TRBV18 to TRBJ2-7, with no clear D. Trimming cost V 3 bases and J 7 bases, with 7 bases left between them. In germline, CDR1 is KGHSH, CDR2 LQKENI. This CDR3 is 11 amino acids long. CDR3 bases: TGTGCCAGCTCACCCAGTTGGGAGCAGTACGTC. Protein sequence: CASSPSWEQYV.

The chain couples TRBV30 to TRBJ1-1; D is possibly TRBD1 (5 bases). Germline V gene sequence: CDR1 GTSNPN, CDR2 SVGIG (reference sequence). The CDR3 has 11 residues. V lost 3 bases, J lost 7 bases, and 9 bases lay in between. CDR3 nucleotide sequence: TGTGCCTGGAGGGACGGGGGTGAAGCTTTCTTT. Translation: CAWRDGGEAFF.

V and J are TRBV25-1 and TRBJ1-5, with D perhaps matching TRBD1 (5 bases). The V gene's germline CDR1 is MGHDK and CDR2 SYGVNS. The CDR3 is 14 residues long. Trimming removed 3 bases from V and 6 bases from J, with 12 bases in between. The CDR3 region is CASSDANQGQPQHF. The CDR3 nucleotides are TGTGCCAGCAGTGATGCAAATCAGGGTCAGCCCCAGCATTTT.